Below, 2 T cell receptor beta chains from the same sample are listed, as sequenced in a study of blood T cells in healthy people across ages. Primed by a sample-barcoded 5' primer and a J-beta primer mix, a second PCR proceeded for about 6 to 11 cycles. TCRdb re-called the 5' RACE reads through MiXCR, storing one row per CDR3 protein. Of hundreds of thousands of distinct CDR3 sequences listed, more than 50% were seen once; the top ten hold roughly 24%. The specimen sequenced was blood. Source of these receptors: a man aged 35 to 55 in good health.

The rearrangement joins TRBV5-6 to TRBJ1-2; TRBD1 might be the D (6 bases). Germline V gene lookup returns CDR1 SGHDT and CDR2 YYEEEE. V lost 2 bases and J lost 4, with 12 bases in between. The CDR3 runs 14 residues. As DNA, the CDR3 is TGTGCCAGCAGCTTTGCAGGGGTCCCCTATGGCTACACCTTC. Amino acids: CASSFAGVPYGYTF.

The sample holds a few counts of this clonotype. The V call is TRBV4-1, the J call TRBJ1-5; 8 bases line up with TRBD1. This CDR3 is 14 amino acids long. Trimming removed 7 bases from V and 7 bases from J; junction bases left unmatched: 9. Germline values: CDR1 MGHRA, CDR2 YSYEKL. The CDR3 sequence is CASTNDRGGQPQHF. In DNA, the CDR3 is TGCGCCAGCACGAATGACAGGGGCGGGCAGCCCCAGCATTTT.